The entry that follows covers one TCR beta chain sequence. Its recognized antigen is unknown. There are no base qualities to consult, and no much larger clone falls within one base. From the cysteine through the phenylalanine, the CDR3 covers 16 amino acids. Of all the DNA, just the CDR3 is kept, 48 bases in frame from base 1. CDR1 and CDR2, looked up from the germline V gene (reference sequence), are SEHNR and FQNEAQ. Here V drops 6 bases and J drops 1 base, and the junction holds 4 bases not matched to any gene. This specimen comes from a study of blood T cell repertoires in COVID-19 (TCRdb year 2020). At the level of the whole study: Samples from collaborators originated in the United States, Italy and Spain and spanned both the acute and convalescent phases of COVID-19. The prospective study material was composed of cDNA or gDNA derived from T cells, B-cell-depleted T cells, or PBMCs. Deeply sampled blood TCRbeta repertoires from subjects exposed to, actively infected with, or recovered from COVID-19 were included in the dataset. The repertoires were released in a freely available public database meant as a resource for research on the immune response to SARS-CoV-2. Samples came from the ongoing ImmuneRACE study (first 160 participants) plus 1,254 subjects from 6 global collaborators. Nearly every sample came with metadata listing a de-identified subject ID, COVID-19 status, age in years and sex. Where available, HLA class I and class II types were obtained from metadata supplied by the sample provider rather than from assay-based typing. What the study reported, not specific to this receptor: The quantity of clinical and demographic metadata differed by source and by participant and was supplied without curation.

TCRbeta CDR3 regions were amplified from genomic DNA using the immunoSEQ Assay, a bias-controlled multiplex PCR. The authors' analysis ran thus. The number of nucleated cells in each sample was estimated from the amplification of reference gene primers within the assay. To quantify the absolute abundance of each unique TCRbeta CDR3 rearrangement, sequence reads were collapsed and filtered. Productive Simpson clonality was computed per sample as the square root of Simpson's diversity index over productive rearrangements. The table was pulled from immuneACCESS by TCRdb, which kept in-frame rearrangements only. Such tables lose some clones; where checked, under half of the loss comes from unresolved V genes, and the rest has no known cause. The D gene and trimming were derived from the DNA, and the V and J assignments and clone size from that table. The sample table records approximately 47,000 clones; under 95% of these occur just once. Together, the top ten hold about 20% of the sample.

The collaborating institutions used their own protocols to collect whole blood in K2EDTA tubes. For TCRbeta analysis, collaborators shipped samples as frozen whole blood, isolated PBMCs, or DNA extracted from either of those sample types. This TCR derives from a man in his 70s with active COVID-19. The sequenced material came from peripheral blood. Recombination connected TRBV7-9 to TRBJ2-1, with 12 bases aligning to TRBD2. The CDR3 region: CASSQLAGGSYNEQFF. The DNA sequence is as follows: TGTGCCAGCAGTCAGCTAGCGGGAGGGTCCTACAATGAGCAGTTCTTC.